These 29 T cell receptor beta chains were sequenced from one sample in a study of CD8 T cells in ankylosing spondylitis. TCRdb reprocessed the 5' RACE reads via MiXCR and lists one record per CDR3 protein. The profile covers roughly 91,000 distinct CDR3 sequences, with 7.5% to 9% appearing a single time and about 9.6% taken by the ten largest. Material for sequencing was blood, either unsorted or a sorted T cell fraction (not recorded which). The receptors come from a male donor with ankylosing spondylitis or in good health (not recorded which).

This clonotype was seen ten or more times. The V call is TRBV15, the J call TRBJ2-7; no firm D call. Germline CDR1 LNHNV, CDR2 YYDKDF (reference sequence). V was pared by 1 base and J by 5 bases, with 6 bases between. The CDR3 runs to 12 residues. The DNA for the CDR3 is TGTGCCACCAGCAGAGCCACGAACGAGCAGTACTTC. Protein sequence: CATSRATNEQYF. Full variable domain (rest looked up from reference TRBV15 and TRBJ2-7): DAMVIQNPRYQVTQFGKPVTLSCSQTLNHNVMYWYQQKSSQAPKLLFHYYDKDFNNEADTPDNFQSRRPNTSFCFLDIRSPGLGDTAMYLCATSRATNEQYFGPGTRLTVT.

This chain links TRBV6-2 or TRBV6-3 with TRBJ1-1; 8 bases fit TRBD1. Germline V CDR1 and CDR2: MNHEY, SVGEGT. The CDR3 is 15 residues long. V was clipped by 5 bases and J by 4 bases; unmatched bases: 9. The CDR3 sequence: CASSGDRGGGTEAFF. CDR3 nucleotides: TGTGCCAGCAGTGGAGACAGGGGTGGAGGCACTGAAGCTTTCTTT.

In its sample, this clonotype was seen many times. The genes are TRBV2 and TRBJ2-7; TRBD1 agrees at 10 bases. Germline V gene sequence: CDR1 SNHLY, CDR2 FYNNEI. The V gene end was trimmed by 8 bases and the J gene end by 6 bases; junction bases not matched to a gene: 7. The CDR3 contains 13 residues. This CDR3 is CASGGDRGREQYF. The CDR3 DNA is TGTGCCAGCGGGGGGGACAGGGGACGCGAGCAGTACTTC.

At least ten counts were recorded for this clonotype. V is TRBV10-3 and J is TRBJ2-2, with 9 bases that match TRBD2. Germline-derived CDR1 and CDR2 are ENHRY and SYGVKD. The CDR3 sequence is 17 residues long. The V and J ends lost 3 bases and 7 bases, in that order; junction bases with no gene match: 12. CDR3: CAISDPALAGANGELFF. CDR3 nucleotide sequence: TGTGCCATCAGTGACCCCGCGTTAGCGGGAGCAAACGGGGAGCTGTTTTTT.

This clonotype was detected many times. This chain connects TRBV4-1 to TRBJ2-1; D unresolved. The CDR3 runs to 16 residues. Deletions cut 0 bases from V and 7 bases from J, with 16 bases between. Germline values: CDR1 MGHRA, CDR2 YSYEKL. DNA for the CDR3: TGCGCCAGCAGCCAAGAAGGCGCCAAGGTATGGAATGAGCAGTTCTTC. Translation gives CASSQEGAKVWNEQFF.

This clonotype was observed at least ten times. The chain joins TRBV5-1 to TRBJ2-1; perhaps TRBD1 as D (5 bases). The CDR3 contains 14 residues. Germline V gene data show CDR1 as SGHRS and CDR2 as YFSETQ. The V gene lost 0 bases and the J gene lost 10 bases, with 14 bases spanning the gap. The CDR3 reads CASSLGQGGLEQFF. In DNA form, the CDR3 reads TGCGCCAGCAGCTTGGGGCAGGGTGGTTTGGAGCAGTTCTTC.

The table lists this clonotype with a few counts. V usage is TRBV30 and J usage is TRBJ1-2, with 7 bases aligning to TRBD1. V was clipped by 0 bases and J by 8 bases; unmatched bases: 6. This CDR3 contains 13 residues. Germline CDR1 GTSNPN, CDR2 SVGIG (reference sequence). The chain's CDR3 is CAWSVSRQGGYTF. The CDR3 DNA reads TGTGCCTGGAGTGTATCGAGACAGGGAGGCTACACCTTC.

This clonotype was seen repeatedly, ten times or more. The rearrangement uses TRBV29-1 and TRBJ2-5, with D possibly called TRBD1 or TRBD2 (5 bases each). V gave up 8 bases and J gave up 5 bases, with 15 bases separating them. Germline CDR1 and CDR2: SQVTM and ANQGSEA. The CDR3 is 12 residues long. CDR3 bases: TGCAGCTTCGTGTATGGGGACGAGACCCAGTACTTC. It specifies CSFVYGDETQYF. The whole variable domain, filled in from reference TRBV29-1 and TRBJ2-5, reads SAVISQKPSRDICQRGTSLTIQCQVDSQVTMMFWYRQQPGQSLTLIATANQGSEATYESGFVIDKFPISRPNLTFSTLTVSNMSPEDSSIYLCSFVYGDETQYFGPGTRLLVL.

This clonotype was found many times. CDR3 residues: CASSVRGQGVSGNTIYF. Here the CDR3 DNA reads TGTGCCAGCAGTGTTCGGGGACAGGGGGTCTCTGGAAACACCATATATTTT. This chain links TRBV2 with TRBJ1-3, with 11 bases identical to TRBD1. CDR1 and CDR2 (germline): SNHLY, FYNNEI. V gave up 4 bases and J gave up 0 bases; unmatched junction bases: 5. The CDR3 covers 17 residues.

This clonotype has at least ten counts. The chain joins TRBV10-3 to TRBJ1-1, with TRBD1 matching over 7 bases. This CDR3 spans 16 amino acids. With V trimmed by 0 bases and J by 4 bases, 8 bases remained unmatched. Germline V CDR1 and CDR2: ENHRY, SYGVKD. The CDR3 region is CAISESGGGLGTEAFF. In DNA form, the CDR3 reads TGTGCCATCAGTGAGTCGGGAGGGGGCTTAGGCACTGAAGCTTTCTTT.

This clonotype has at least ten counts. The J gene is TRBJ1-1, the V gene TRBV27; D is perhaps TRBD1 (5 bases). This CDR3 comprises 13 residues. Trimming removed 5 bases at V and 5 bases at J, with 12 bases between. Germline values: CDR1 MNHEY, CDR2 SMNVEV (reference sequence). CDR3 in DNA: TGTGCCAGCAGTACCTCGGGGGGGACTGAAGCTTTCTTT. Translation: CASSTSGGTEAFF.

This clonotype occurred many times. This chain connects TRBV12-3 or TRBV12-4 to TRBJ2-7; TRBD2 matches 9 bases. The V segment lost 5 bases and the J segment 4 bases; nucleotides outside the gene matches: 9. This CDR3 has 15 amino acids. This chain's CDR3 is CASSGRGGFRYEQYF. CDR3 sequence (DNA): TGTGCCAGCAGTGGGCGGGGGGGCTTTCGGTACGAGCAGTACTTC.

This clonotype showed up many times. A junction boundary mismatches the germline segment, possibly from a read error. The chain carries TRBV4-2 and TRBJ1-2; perhaps TRBD1 as D (6 bases). The CDR3 spans 15 residues. Germline CDR1 reads LGHNA; CDR2 reads YNFKEQ. DNA of the CDR3: TGTGCCAGCAGACAAGGGAGGGGGTTGGGCTATGGCTACACCTTC. Translation gives CASRQGRGLGYGYTF.

The chain combines TRBV20-1 with TRBJ1-2, with D uncertain. The germline V gene has CDR1 DFQATT and CDR2 SNEGSKA (reference sequence). V lost 0 bases to trimming and J lost 8 bases, with 19 bases between them. The CDR3 length is 15 residues. As DNA, the CDR3 is TGCAGTGCTAGAGATCTCGGGCGGGGAGGTGACGGCTACACCTTC. It encodes CSARDLGRGGDGYTF.

This clonotype was detected many times. The gene calls are TRBV4-2 and TRBJ2-7; 9 bases match TRBD2. Per germline, CDR1 LGHNA and CDR2 YNFKEQ. With V trimmed by 4 bases and J by 5 bases, 9 bases remained unmatched. The CDR3 extends over 15 amino acids. The CDR3 protein is CASSRDWREGNEQYF. Written as DNA, the CDR3 is TGTGCCAGCAGCCGGGACTGGCGGGAGGGAAACGAGCAGTACTTC.

To note about this clonotype: One base away lies a much larger clone, so this may be a sequencing read error. V is TRBV29-1 and J is TRBJ2-7; 10 nucleotides line up with TRBD1. The V gene end was trimmed by 4 bases and the J gene end by 0 bases; junction bases not matched to a gene: 3. The CDR3 has 14 amino acids. Germline CDR1 is SQVTM and CDR2 is ANQGSEA. CDR3 amino acids: CSVVGQGDSYEQYF. Written as DNA, the CDR3 is TGCAGCGTTGTCGGACAGGGGGACTCCTACGAGCAGTACTTC.

This clonotype has at least ten counts. J is TRBJ2-4 and V is TRBV28; D is undetermined. The V and J ends lost 6 bases and 0 bases respectively, with 27 bases between them. The CDR3 contains 20 residues. CDR1 is MDHEN, CDR2 SYDVKM, per germline. The CDR3 region is CASSPVNARGPLLAKNIQYF. In DNA form, the CDR3 reads TGTGCCAGCAGCCCCGTAAACGCTCGAGGCCCCCTTCTAGCCAAAAACATTCAGTACTTC.

This clonotype was recorded many times. The genes are TRBV25-1 and TRBJ2-2; either TRBD1 or TRBD2 may fit D (5 bases each). Trimming cost V 3 bases and J 1 base, with 12 bases left between them. This CDR3 has 16 amino acids. The germline V gene has CDR1 MGHDK and CDR2 SYGVNS. The CDR3 region has the DNA TGTGCCAGCAGTGATACCGGGACGGTGAACACCGGGGAGCTGTTTTTT. Amino acid sequence: CASSDTGTVNTGELFF.

This clonotype has at least ten counts. V is TRBV14 and J is TRBJ2-1; 8 nucleotides align to TRBD2. V shed 3 bases and J 6 bases; nucleotides not matched to a gene: 7. The CDR3 is 15 amino acids. Germline lookup yields CDR1 SGHDN and CDR2 FVKESK. The CDR3 region is CASSHLGLGSNEQFF. CDR3 coding DNA: TGTGCCAGCAGCCACCTGGGACTAGGTAGCAATGAGCAGTTCTTC.

The chain uses TRBV29-1 and TRBJ1-1; possibly TRBD1 for D (5 bases). With 7 bases removed from V and 1 base from J, the gap between germline ends came to 7 bases. Germline-derived CDR1 and CDR2 are SQVTM and ANQGSEA. CDR3 length equals 11 residues. CDR3 coding DNA: TGCAGCGGGGGCGAGAACACTGAAGCTTTCTTT. As protein: CSGGENTEAFF. Drawing the rest from reference TRBV29-1 and TRBJ1-1, the complete variable domain is SAVISQKPSRDICQRGTSLTIQCQVDSQVTMMFWYRQQPGQSLTLIATANQGSEATYESGFVIDKFPISRPNLTFSTLTVSNMSPEDSSIYLCSGGENTEAFFGQGTRLTVV.

This clonotype was counted ten times or more. The rearrangement uses TRBV7-9 and TRBJ2-2; 10 bases align to TRBD1. The germline V gene has CDR1 SEHNR and CDR2 FQNEAQ (reference sequence). This CDR3 is built from 14 residues. V was pared by 9 bases and J by 3 bases, with 4 bases of the junction left unmatched. CDR3 DNA sequence: TGTGCCAGTTGGGACAGGGGATACACCGGGGAGCTGTTTTTT. It codes for CASWDRGYTGELFF.

There are many counts of this clonotype. CDR3 coding DNA: TGTGCCAGCAGCTTAGCGACGTGGGGTAATCAGCCCCAGCATTTT. As protein: CASSLATWGNQPQHF. The chain uses TRBV7-8 and TRBJ1-5, with D uncertain. Germline CDR1 SGHVS, CDR2 FQNEAQ. The CDR3 runs to 15 residues. V dropped 0 bases and J dropped 4 bases, with 10 bases sitting between them. The full variable domain, completed using reference TRBV7-8 and TRBJ1-5, is GAGVSQSPRYKVAKRGQDVALRCDPISGHVSLFWYQQALGQGPEFLTYFQNEAQLDKSGLPSDRFFAERPEGSVSTLKIQRTQQEDSAVYLCASSLATWGNQPQHFGDGTRLSIL.

There are many counts of this clonotype. V is TRBV20-1 and J is TRBJ2-3; TRBD1 might be the D (6 bases). Deletions cut 5 bases from V and 8 bases from J, with 17 bases between. The CDR3 spans 13 residues. Per germline, CDR1 DFQATT and CDR2 SNEGSKA (reference sequence). CDR3 nucleotides: TGCAGTGCTCCAGGGGCCTTCAAAAGTACGCAGTATTTT. Its translation: CSAPGAFKSTQYF.

This clonotype was detected ten times or more. The CDR3: CASSLIRGAKDTQYF. CDR3 nucleotides: TGTGCCAGCAGCTTAATACGGGGGGCTAAAGATACGCAGTATTTT. The V and J genes are TRBV7-3 and TRBJ2-3, with D possibly matching TRBD2 (7 bases). V was shortened by 1 base and J by 5 bases, with 13 bases between the two germline ends. CDR1 is SGHTA, CDR2 FQGTGA, per germline. The length of the CDR3 is 15 residues.

At least ten counts were recorded for this clonotype. This sequence joins TRBV3-1 and TRBJ2-1; a weak D match, TRBD2 (5 bases). V lost 6 bases and J lost 2, with 17 bases in between. The CDR3 covers 16 residues. The germline gives CDR1 LGHDT, CDR2 YNNKEL (reference sequence). In DNA form, the CDR3 reads TGTGCCAGCAGTCGAATGGGCGGGCCCCCCTACAATGAGCAGTTCTTC. As protein: CASSRMGGPPYNEQFF.

The rearrangement links TRBV18 to TRBJ2-7; 12 bases match TRBD2. The CDR3 runs 15 residues. Per the germline V gene, CDR1 is KGHSH and CDR2 is LQKENI. V lost 3 bases and J lost 6; bases outside the gene matches: 6. The CDR3 region has the DNA TGTGCCAGCTCACCCGCTAGCGGGAGGGCCTCCGAGCAGTACTTC. It specifies CASSPASGRASEQYF.

The rearrangement uses TRBV7-9 and TRBJ2-7; no definite D call. This CDR3 has 12 amino acids. V lost 2 bases to trimming and J lost 5 bases, with 7 bases between them. CDR1 is SEHNR and CDR2 is FQNEAQ in the germline V gene (reference sequence). The CDR3 loop reads CASSLRADEQYF. In DNA, the CDR3 is TGTGCCAGCAGCTTACGGGCAGACGAGCAGTACTTC.

The table lists this clonotype with many counts. Mismatch with germline at one junction end may stem from a read error. V and J are TRBV20-1 and TRBJ2-5; D is uncertain. CDR1 and CDR2 from the germline V gene are DFQATT and SNEGSKA (reference sequence). The CDR3 contains 15 residues. The CDR3 is CSASARSSRQATQYF. The CDR3 bases are TGCAGTGCTAGCGCTCGATCATCACGTCAAGCGACCCAGTACTTC.

The table lists this clonotype with many counts. CDR3 loop: CSARLDLAGEASYNEQFF. CDR3 DNA sequence: TGCAGTGCTAGACTAGACCTAGCGGGAGAGGCGTCCTACAATGAGCAGTTCTTC. The J gene is TRBJ2-1, the V gene TRBV20-1; TRBD2 matches 10 bases. Unmatched junction bases numbered 11, after V lost 2 bases and J lost 1 base. In germline, CDR1 is DFQATT, CDR2 SNEGSKA (reference sequence). The CDR3 extends over 18 amino acids.